This TCR beta chain was documented in a study of shared clonotypes between healthy human individuals. All donors were healthy HIV-negative adults lacking recent acute infections or vaccinations. CD45RA-negative memory and CD45RA+ naive subsets were split from the CD4+ cells. Clones were read by immunoSEQ multiplex PCR, and TCRdb kept only the in-frame ones, dropping some. The sample gives approximately 2.4 million clones, approximately 95% of which show up once; roughly 0.13% is in the top ten. The sample holds one count of this clone. The V end lost 4 bases, the J end lost 1 base, and 12 bases lay between the germline ends. The CDR3 is 15 residues long. Germline-derived CDR1 and CDR2 are SGHDT and YYEEEE.

The sample comprised naive CD4+ T cells sorted from blood. Sample subset: CD45RA+ positively selected. The chain employs TRBV5-6 and TRBJ1-3; D is uncertain. The sequence came from a man aged 18 to 35 in good health. The CDR3 loop reads CASSLPVGSGNTIYF. In DNA, the CDR3 is TGTGCCAGCAGCCTACCAGTGGGTTCTGGAAACACCATATATTTT.